The 21 T cell receptor beta chains listed next were all sequenced from one sample in a study of OX40 agonist ivuxolimab in advanced cancers. Produced via immunoSEQ multiplex PCR; TCRdb's table is partial and in-frame only. The profile shows 45,000 or so clones, about 90% of them singletons. The sequenced sample was CD4+ or CD8+ T cells sorted from blood, obtained in a trial of the OX40 agonist ivuxolimab. The origin of the receptors is an adult with an advanced solid tumor such as melanoma, head and neck, liver or kidney cancer.

The V gene is TRBV6-5, the J gene TRBJ2-7; 10 bases fit TRBD1. This CDR3 is built from 15 residues. With 5 bases clipped from V and 2 bases from J, the junction kept 6 bases outside the gene matches. Germline V lookup: CDR1 MNHEY, CDR2 SVGAGI. The CDR3, as DNA: TGTGCCAGCAGTACAGGGACAGGGGTGGCCTACGAGCAGTACTTC. Translation: CASSTGTGVAYEQYF.

In this sample, this clone turned up once. Compared with germline, one end of the junction differs, possibly owing to a read error. This chain connects TRBV5-1 to TRBJ2-2; tentative D call: TRBD1 (6 bases). Per germline, CDR1 SGHRS and CDR2 YFSETQ. This CDR3 is 15 amino acids long. CDR3 DNA sequence: TGCGCCAGCAGCAGAGGGGGAACGAACACCGGGAAGCTGTTTTTT. The encoded protein is CASSRGGTNTGKLFF. The full variable domain, completed using reference TRBV5-1 and TRBJ2-2, is KAGVTQTPRYLIKTRGQQVTLSCSPISGHRSVSWYQQTPGQGLQFLFEYFSETQRNKGNFPGRFSGRQFSNSRSEMNVSTLELGDSALYLCASSRGGTNTGKLFFGEGSRLTVL.

V and J are TRBV7-2 and TRBJ2-2, with D possibly TRBD1 on 6 matching bases. The CDR3 has 16 residues. V lost 2 bases, J lost 3 bases, and 13 bases lay in between. CDR1 is SGHTA and CDR2 is FQGNSA in the germline V gene. The DNA of the CDR3 is TGTGCCAGCAGCTTAAGGGCCAGGGGAGACACCGGGGAGCTGTTTTTT. Translation gives CASSLRARGDTGELFF.

The rearrangement uses TRBV7-8 and TRBJ2-5; D remains unclear. The V gene's germline CDR1 is SGHVS and CDR2 FQNEAQ. The V end was cut by 6 bases, the J end by 1 base, with 12 bases between. The length of the CDR3 is 14 residues. CDR3 nucleotide sequence: TGTGCCAGCAGGGTCGGTGGCTCCCAAGAGACCCAGTACTTC. Translation: CASRVGGSQETQYF.

This chain links TRBV29-1 with TRBJ1-5; D is perhaps TRBD1 (5 bases). Germline CDR1 reads SQVTM; CDR2 reads ANQGSEA. The length of the CDR3 is 12 residues. Deletions cut 4 bases from V and 3 bases from J, with 7 bases between. CDR3 sequence reads: CSVAGSNQPQHF. CDR3 sequence (DNA): TGCAGCGTTGCAGGGTCCAATCAGCCCCAGCATTTT.

The V call is TRBV28, the J call TRBJ1-5; D remains ambiguous. Germline values: CDR1 MDHEN, CDR2 SYDVKM. The V end was cut by 2 bases, the J end by 7 bases, with 9 bases between. The CDR3 is 13 residues long. CDR3 sequence: CASSLVGIQPQHF. Written as DNA, the CDR3 is TGTGCCAGCAGTTTAGTAGGGATACAGCCCCAGCATTTT.

This clone is a singleton in its sample. The rearrangement uses TRBV5-1 and TRBJ2-5, with D perhaps matching TRBD1 (5 bases). Germline lookup yields CDR1 SGHRS and CDR2 YFSETQ. This CDR3 spans 14 amino acids. Trimming left V 3 bases short and J 3 bases short, with 12 bases between. CDR3 DNA: TGCGCCAGCAGCTCCAGGGCTTTCGAAGAGACCCAGTACTTC. This encodes CASSSRAFEETQYF.

The rearrangement uses TRBV7-2 and TRBJ2-6, with D perhaps TRBD2 (5 bases). The germline CDR1 and CDR2 sequences are SGHTA and FQGNSA. Trimming shortened V by 7 bases and J by 0 bases, and 10 bases separated the two germline ends. The CDR3 runs 15 residues. CDR3 sequence: CASTGRISGANVLTF. CDR3 nucleotide sequence: TGTGCCAGCACGGGAAGGATCTCTGGGGCCAACGTCCTGACTTTC.

This clone has a single count. The V gene is TRBV7-9, the J gene TRBJ2-7; D is perhaps TRBD2 (5 bases). The V gene's germline CDR1 is SEHNR and CDR2 FQNEAQ (reference sequence). The CDR3 has 14 residues. The ends were cut back, 0 bases at V and 6 bases at J, with 12 bases in the middle. Here the CDR3 DNA reads TGTGCCAGCAGCTTAGCCCGGACTGGAGGCGAGCAGTACTTC. It encodes CASSLARTGGEQYF.

This chain connects TRBV5-4 to TRBJ2-1; possibly TRBD1 for D (5 bases). This CDR3 contains 16 residues. Germline V gene sequence: CDR1 SGHNT, CDR2 YYREEE (reference sequence). The V end lost 0 bases, the J end lost 5 bases, and 15 bases lay between the germline ends. The CDR3 nucleotides read TGTGCCAGCAGCTTGGTCGCCCGACAGTACAACAATGAGCAGTTCTTC. Amino acid sequence: CASSLVARQYNNEQFF.

This clone occurred a few times. This chain uses TRBV5-6 with TRBJ2-1; 7 bases match TRBD2. Germline CDR1 is SGHDT and CDR2 is YYEEEE. V shed 1 base, J shed 1 base, and the junction held 5 bases outside the gene matches. The CDR3 contains 16 residues. CDR3 DNA: TGTGCCAGCAGCTTGCGTCGGGACTATTCCTACAATGAGCAGTTCTTC. It yields the protein CASSLRRDYSYNEQFF.

This sequence joins TRBV7-2 and TRBJ2-7, with 8 bases aligning to TRBD2. The CDR3 is 15 residues long. The V gene end was trimmed by 1 base and the J gene end by 6 bases; junction bases not matched to a gene: 8. CDR1 is SGHTA, CDR2 FQGNSA, per germline. The CDR3 spells CASSLEAGRGVEQYF. The CDR3 DNA is TGTGCCAGCAGCTTAGAGGCCGGGAGGGGGGTCGAGCAGTACTTC.

The rearrangement joins TRBV28 to TRBJ1-5, with TRBD1 matching over 9 bases. CDR3 size: 16 residues. The J segment lost 7 bases and the V segment lost 8 bases, leaving 15 bases of the junction unmatched. Germline V gene data show CDR1 as MDHEN and CDR2 as SYDVKM. CDR3 DNA: TGTGCCAGCTTCCCCGGGACAGGGCGAATATCACAGCCCCAGCATTTT. This codes for CASFPGTGRISQPQHF.

The genes are TRBV7-2 and TRBJ2-1; 11 bases line up with TRBD2. J lost 10 bases, V lost 5 bases, and 13 bases had no gene match. Germline loops: CDR1 SGHTA, CDR2 FQGNSA. This CDR3 is 16 amino acids long. The CDR3 loop reads CASSPQGLAEIGEQFF. As DNA, the CDR3 is TGTGCCAGCAGCCCCCAGGGACTAGCGGAGATAGGGGAGCAGTTCTTC.

This clone was picked up one time. V is TRBV27 and J is TRBJ2-1; TRBD1 aligns across 8 bases. This CDR3 is 14 amino acids long. Germline trimming cut 2 bases from V and 6 bases from J; bases unmatched to any gene: 3. Germline-derived CDR1 and CDR2 are MNHEY and SMNVEV (reference sequence). CDR3 in DNA: TGTGCCAGCAGTTTACGGACAGGGCGCAATGAGCAGTTCTTC. It is translated as CASSLRTGRNEQFF.

V is TRBV5-1 and J is TRBJ2-5; maybe TRBD2 (6 bases). CDR3 length: 15 amino acids. V was clipped by 0 bases and J by 4 bases, with 13 bases between them. Germline V gene lookup returns CDR1 SGHRS and CDR2 YFSETQ. CDR3 in amino acids: CASSLEGFGGETQYF. DNA for the CDR3: TGCGCCAGCAGCTTGGAGGGGTTCGGGGGAGAGACCCAGTACTTC. Based on the CDR3 plus reference TRBV5-1 and TRBJ2-5, the full variable domain is KAGVTQTPRYLIKTRGQQVTLSCSPISGHRSVSWYQQTPGQGLQFLFEYFSETQRNKGNFPGRFSGRQFSNSRSEMNVSTLELGDSALYLCASSLEGFGGETQYFGPGTRLLVL.

The V and J genes are TRBV4-2 and TRBJ2-1; maybe TRBD2 (6 bases). Germline CDR1 and CDR2: LGHNA and YNFKEQ. CDR3 length: 16 amino acids. V lost 0 bases and J lost 6, with 15 bases in between. The CDR3 sequence: CASSQEGDAGSNEQFF. For the CDR3, the DNA is TGTGCCAGCAGCCAAGAAGGGGACGCGGGGTCCAATGAGCAGTTCTTC.

This chain joins TRBV19 and TRBJ2-5; 10 bases align to TRBD2. V gave up 7 bases and J gave up 0 bases; unmatched junction bases: 5. The CDR3 is made up of 15 amino acids. Germline CDR1 reads LNHDA; CDR2 reads SQIVND (reference sequence). Here the CDR3 reads CASTRTSGNQETQYF. CDR3 DNA: TGTGCCAGTACCAGGACTAGCGGAAACCAAGAGACCCAGTACTTC.

The chain employs TRBV18 and TRBJ1-1; 8 bases fit TRBD1. V shed 5 bases and J 3 bases; nucleotides not matched to a gene: 2. CDR3 length: 13 amino acids. Germline V gives CDR1 KGHSH, CDR2 LQKENI. CDR3 in DNA: TGTGCCAGCTCAGAGACAGGGGACACTGAAGCTTTCTTT. It yields the protein CASSETGDTEAFF.

This clone was detected only once. CDR3 coding DNA: TGCGCCAGCAGCTTGGTAGAAGCGGGAGGGTTCGGAGATACGCAGTATTTT. Residues: CASSLVEAGGFGDTQYF. This chain connects TRBV5-1 to TRBJ2-3; 10 bases map to TRBD2. CDR1 SGHRS and CDR2 YFSETQ come from the germline V gene. The length of the CDR3 is 17 residues. The V and J ends lost 0 bases and 5 bases, in that order; junction bases with no gene match: 9.

The rearrangement joins TRBV28 to TRBJ1-4; D call uncertain. Trimming took 6 bases from V and 8 from J, leaving 10 bases between them. The CDR3 consists of 12 residues. The germline gives CDR1 MDHEN, CDR2 SYDVKM. As DNA, the CDR3 is TGTGCCAGCAGCCCGGATGGGGAAAAACTGTTTTTT. Translation gives CASSPDGEKLFF.